Below are 3 T cell receptor beta chains sequenced from a single sample in a study of human T cells and chemical hapten exposure. TCRdb re-called the RACE reads with MiXCR, one entry per CDR3 protein. Of over 300,000 distinct CDR3 sequences detected, roughly 5% appear once; the ten largest clones hold 2.5% to 3%. The time point was: pre-sensitization, week 0. The treatment is: therapeutic diphenylcyclopropenone sensitization with weekly scalp DPC. The specimen was whole blood, collected in connection with sensitization to the hapten diphenylcyclopropenone (DPC). All receptors derive from a woman in her fifties or sixties with alopecia areata. Some clones in this sample may be carry-over from other donors' samples.

This clonotype was counted ten times or more. This chain connects TRBV4-1 to TRBJ1-2; D is perhaps TRBD1 (6 bases). CDR1 is MGHRA, CDR2 YSYEKL, per germline. The V and J ends lost 1 base and 8 bases respectively, with 23 bases between them. This CDR3 has 17 residues. This chain's CDR3 is CASSQVVYSTRGSGYTF. For the CDR3, the DNA is TGCGCCAGCAGCCAAGTGGTGTACTCTACGAGGGGGAGCGGCTACACCTTC.

This clonotype was recorded many times. The V gene is TRBV20-1, the J gene TRBJ1-1; D is uncertain. The CDR3 extends over 14 amino acids. Trimming removed 4 bases at V and 3 bases at J, with 15 bases between. Germline V gives CDR1 DFQATT, CDR2 SNEGSKA (reference sequence). Here the CDR3 reads CSAKRAWADTEAFF. CDR3 DNA: TGCAGTGCTAAGAGGGCTTGGGCGGACACTGAAGCTTTCTTT.

This clonotype has a count of ten or more. The chain recombines TRBV11-2 with TRBJ2-5; the D is unclear. The CDR3 consists of 15 residues. The germline CDR1 and CDR2 sequences are SGHAT and FQNNGV. V lost 1 base, J lost 1 base, and 10 bases lay in between. Here the CDR3 reads CASSLARRIQETQYF. CDR3 bases: TGTGCCAGCAGCTTAGCACGGAGAATCCAAGAGACCCAGTACTTC.